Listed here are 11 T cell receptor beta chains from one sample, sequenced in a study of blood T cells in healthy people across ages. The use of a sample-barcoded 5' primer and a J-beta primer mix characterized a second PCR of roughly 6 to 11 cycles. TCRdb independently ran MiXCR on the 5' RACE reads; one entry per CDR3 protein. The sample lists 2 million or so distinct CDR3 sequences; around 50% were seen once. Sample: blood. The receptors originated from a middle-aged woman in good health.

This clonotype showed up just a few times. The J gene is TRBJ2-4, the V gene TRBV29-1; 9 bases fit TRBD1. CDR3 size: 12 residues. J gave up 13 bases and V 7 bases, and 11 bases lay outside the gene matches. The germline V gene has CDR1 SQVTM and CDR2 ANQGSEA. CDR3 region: CSAQGQGYKQYF. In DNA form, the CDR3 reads TGCAGCGCCCAGGGACAGGGATACAAGCAGTACTTC.

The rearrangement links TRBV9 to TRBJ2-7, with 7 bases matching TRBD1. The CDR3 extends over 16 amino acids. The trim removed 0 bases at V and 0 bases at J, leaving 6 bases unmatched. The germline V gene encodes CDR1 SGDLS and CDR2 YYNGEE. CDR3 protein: CASSVVGQAFSYEQYF. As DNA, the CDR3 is TGTGCCAGCAGCGTAGTAGGACAGGCCTTCTCCTACGAGCAGTACTTC.

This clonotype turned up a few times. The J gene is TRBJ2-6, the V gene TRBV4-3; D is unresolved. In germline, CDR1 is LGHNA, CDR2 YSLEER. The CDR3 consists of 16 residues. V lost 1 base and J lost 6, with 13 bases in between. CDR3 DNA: TGCGCCAGCAGCCAAGGGCCGCCCGTAGTGGCCAACGTCCTGACTTTC. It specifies CASSQGPPVVANVLTF.

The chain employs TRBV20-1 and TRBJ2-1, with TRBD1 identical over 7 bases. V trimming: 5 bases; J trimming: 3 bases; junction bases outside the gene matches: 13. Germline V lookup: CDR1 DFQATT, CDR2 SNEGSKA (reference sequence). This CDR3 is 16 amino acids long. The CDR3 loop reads CSASKSGQVGYNEQFF. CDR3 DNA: TGCAGTGCTTCCAAGTCCGGACAGGTGGGCTACAATGAGCAGTTCTTC.

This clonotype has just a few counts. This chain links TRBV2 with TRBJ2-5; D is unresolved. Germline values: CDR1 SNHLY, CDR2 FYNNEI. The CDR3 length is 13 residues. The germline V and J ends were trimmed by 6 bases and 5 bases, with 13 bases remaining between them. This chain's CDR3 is CASRRSEMETQYF. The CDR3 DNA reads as TGTGCCAGCAGACGCTCAGAGATGGAGACCCAGTACTTC.

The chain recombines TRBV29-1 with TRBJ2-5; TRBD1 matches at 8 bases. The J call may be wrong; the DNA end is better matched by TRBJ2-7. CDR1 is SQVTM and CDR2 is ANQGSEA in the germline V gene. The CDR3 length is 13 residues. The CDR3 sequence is CSGSGQVGDEQYF. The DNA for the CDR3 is TGCAGCGGTTCGGGACAGGTTGGGGACGAGCAGTACTTC.

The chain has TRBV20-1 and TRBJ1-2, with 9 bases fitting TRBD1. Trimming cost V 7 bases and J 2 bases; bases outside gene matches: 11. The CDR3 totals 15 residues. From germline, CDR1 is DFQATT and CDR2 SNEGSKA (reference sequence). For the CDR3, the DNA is TGCAGTGGAAGACAGGGGGGGACGTGGAACTATGGCTACACCTTC. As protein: CSGRQGGTWNYGYTF.

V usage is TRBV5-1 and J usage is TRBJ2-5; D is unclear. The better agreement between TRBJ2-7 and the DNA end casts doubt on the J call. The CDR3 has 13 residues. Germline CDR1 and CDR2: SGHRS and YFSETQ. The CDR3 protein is CASSVNGDLEQYF. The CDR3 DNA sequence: TGCGCCAGCAGCGTAAATGGGGATCTCGAGCAGTACTTC.

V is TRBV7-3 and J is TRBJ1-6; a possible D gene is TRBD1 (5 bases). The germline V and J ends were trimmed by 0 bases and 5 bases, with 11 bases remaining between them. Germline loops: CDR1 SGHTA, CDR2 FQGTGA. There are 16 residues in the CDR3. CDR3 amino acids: CASSLTPGLNNSPLHF. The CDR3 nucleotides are TGTGCCAGCAGCTTAACTCCGGGACTAAATAATTCACCCCTCCACTTT.

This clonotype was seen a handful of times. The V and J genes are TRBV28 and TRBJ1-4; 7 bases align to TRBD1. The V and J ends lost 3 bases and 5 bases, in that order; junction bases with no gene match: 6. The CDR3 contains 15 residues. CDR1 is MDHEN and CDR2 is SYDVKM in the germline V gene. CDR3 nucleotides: TGTGCCAGCAGTTTGCCGACAGGGCTAAATGAAAAACTGTTTTTT. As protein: CASSLPTGLNEKLFF.

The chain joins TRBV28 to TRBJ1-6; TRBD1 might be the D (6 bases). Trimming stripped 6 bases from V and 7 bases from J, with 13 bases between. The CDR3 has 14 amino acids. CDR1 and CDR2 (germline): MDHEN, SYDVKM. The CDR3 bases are TGTGCCAGCAGGTGGGACACTGGGAATTCACCCCTCCACTTT. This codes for CASRWDTGNSPLHF.